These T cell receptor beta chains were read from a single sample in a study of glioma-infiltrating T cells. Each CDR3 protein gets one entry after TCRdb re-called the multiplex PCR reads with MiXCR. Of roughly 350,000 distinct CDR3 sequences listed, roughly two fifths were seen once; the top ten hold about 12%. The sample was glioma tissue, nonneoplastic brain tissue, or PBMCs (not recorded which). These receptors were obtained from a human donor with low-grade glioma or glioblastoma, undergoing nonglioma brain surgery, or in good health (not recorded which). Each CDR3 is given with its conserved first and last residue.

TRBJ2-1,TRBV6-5,CASSPPLGARSEEQFF
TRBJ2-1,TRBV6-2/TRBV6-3,CASSYTRGPHNEQFF
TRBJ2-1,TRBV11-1,CASSLAGGRGAEQFF
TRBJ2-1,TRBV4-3,CASSPLPPRDGINNEQFF
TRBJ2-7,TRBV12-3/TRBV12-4,CASTPSGMTYEQYF
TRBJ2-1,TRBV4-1,CASSQSGRGYNEKFF
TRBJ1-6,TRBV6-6,CASSYPRQAGNSPLHF
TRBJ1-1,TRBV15,CATSPPDLSTEAFF
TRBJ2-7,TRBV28,CASSLLDISYEQYF
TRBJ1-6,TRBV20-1,CSASGQAYNSPLHF
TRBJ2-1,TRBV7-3,CASSLMGTGGRREQFF
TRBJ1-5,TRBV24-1,CATSDSSRQPQHF
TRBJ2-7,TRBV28,CASSSGLAGIYEQYF
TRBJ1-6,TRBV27,CASSSLGTGGESPLHF
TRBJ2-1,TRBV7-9,CASSLRGGRSYNEQFF